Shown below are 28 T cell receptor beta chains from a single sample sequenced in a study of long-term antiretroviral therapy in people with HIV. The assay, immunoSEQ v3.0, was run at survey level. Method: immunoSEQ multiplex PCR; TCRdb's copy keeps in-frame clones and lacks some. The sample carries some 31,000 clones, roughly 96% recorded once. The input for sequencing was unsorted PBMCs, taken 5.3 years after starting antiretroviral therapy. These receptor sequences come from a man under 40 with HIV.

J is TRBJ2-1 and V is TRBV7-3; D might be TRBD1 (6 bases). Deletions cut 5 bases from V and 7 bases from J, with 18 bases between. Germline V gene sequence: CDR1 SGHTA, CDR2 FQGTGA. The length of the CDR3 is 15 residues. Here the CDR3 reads CASSPGVAPSNEQFF. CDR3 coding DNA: TGTGCCAGCAGCCCAGGGGTAGCCCCCTCAAATGAGCAGTTCTTC.

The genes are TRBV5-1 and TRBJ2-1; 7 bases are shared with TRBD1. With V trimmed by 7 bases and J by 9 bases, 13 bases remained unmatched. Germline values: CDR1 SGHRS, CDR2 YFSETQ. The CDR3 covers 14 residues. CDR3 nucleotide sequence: TGCGCCAGCTTGGGGGACAGCCTCCTCGGTGAGCAGTTCTTC. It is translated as CASLGDSLLGEQFF.

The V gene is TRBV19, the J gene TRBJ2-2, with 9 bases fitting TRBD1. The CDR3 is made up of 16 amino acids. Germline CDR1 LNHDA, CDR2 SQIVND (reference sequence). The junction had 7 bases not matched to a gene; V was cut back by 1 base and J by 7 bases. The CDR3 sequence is CASSIGYRGRIGELFF. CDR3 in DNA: TGTGCCAGTAGTATAGGTTACAGGGGGCGAATCGGGGAGCTGTTTTTT.

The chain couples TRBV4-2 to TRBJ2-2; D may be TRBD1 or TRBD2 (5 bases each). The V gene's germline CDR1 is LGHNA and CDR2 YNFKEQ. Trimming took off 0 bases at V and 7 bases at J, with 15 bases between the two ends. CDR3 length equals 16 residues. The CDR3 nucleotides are TGTGCCAGCAGCCAAGATACTATAGGGACGGTCGGGGAGCTGTTTTTT. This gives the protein CASSQDTIGTVGELFF.

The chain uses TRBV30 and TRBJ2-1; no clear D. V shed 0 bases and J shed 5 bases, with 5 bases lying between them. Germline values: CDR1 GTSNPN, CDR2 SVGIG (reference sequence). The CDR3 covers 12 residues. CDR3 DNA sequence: TGTGCCTGGAGTGTTACGGACAATGAGCAGTTCTTC. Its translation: CAWSVTDNEQFF.

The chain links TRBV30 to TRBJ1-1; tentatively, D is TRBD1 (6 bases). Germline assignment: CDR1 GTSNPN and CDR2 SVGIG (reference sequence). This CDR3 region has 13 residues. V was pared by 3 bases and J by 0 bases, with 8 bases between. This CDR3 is CAWSRTVNTEAFF. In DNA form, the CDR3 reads TGTGCCTGGAGCCGGACAGTGAACACTGAAGCTTTCTTT. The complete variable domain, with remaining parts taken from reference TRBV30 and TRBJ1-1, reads SQTIHQWPATLVQPVGSPLSLECTVEGTSNPNLYWYRQAAGRGLQLLFYSVGIGQISSEVPQNLSASRPQDRQFILSSKKLLLSDSGFYLCAWSRTVNTEAFFGQGTRLTVV.

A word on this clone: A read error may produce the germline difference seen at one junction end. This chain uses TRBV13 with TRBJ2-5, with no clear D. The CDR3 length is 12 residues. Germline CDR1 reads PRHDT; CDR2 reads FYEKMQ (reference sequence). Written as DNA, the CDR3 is TGTGCCAGCAGCTTAGGAAGAGAGGCCCAGTACTTC. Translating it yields CASSLGREAQYF.

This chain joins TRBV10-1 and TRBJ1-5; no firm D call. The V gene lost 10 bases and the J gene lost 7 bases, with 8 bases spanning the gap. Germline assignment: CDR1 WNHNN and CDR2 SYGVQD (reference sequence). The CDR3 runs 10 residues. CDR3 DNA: TGCGCCAATTCAAGACAGCCCCAGCATTTT. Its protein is CANSRQPQHF.

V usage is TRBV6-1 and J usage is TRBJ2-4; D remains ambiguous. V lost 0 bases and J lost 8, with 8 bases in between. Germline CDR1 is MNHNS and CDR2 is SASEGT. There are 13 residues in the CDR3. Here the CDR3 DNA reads TGTGCCAGCAGTGAAGCGCCAGGCGACATTCAGTACTTC. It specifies CASSEAPGDIQYF.

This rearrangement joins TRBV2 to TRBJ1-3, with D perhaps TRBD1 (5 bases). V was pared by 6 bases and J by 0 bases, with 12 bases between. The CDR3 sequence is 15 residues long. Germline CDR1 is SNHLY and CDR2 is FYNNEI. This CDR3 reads CASSQTDSSGNTIYF. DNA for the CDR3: TGTGCCAGCAGCCAAACCGACAGCTCTGGAAACACCATATATTTT. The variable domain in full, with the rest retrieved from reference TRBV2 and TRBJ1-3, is EPEVTQTPSHQVTQMGQEVILRCVPISNHLYFYWYRQILGQKVEFLVSFYNNEISEKSEIFDDQFSVERPDGSNFTLKIRSTKLEDSAMYFCASSQTDSSGNTIYFGEGSWLTVV.

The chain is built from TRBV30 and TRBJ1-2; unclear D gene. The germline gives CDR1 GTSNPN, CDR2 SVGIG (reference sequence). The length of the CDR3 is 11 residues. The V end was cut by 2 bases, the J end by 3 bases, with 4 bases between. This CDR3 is CAWSRDYGYTF. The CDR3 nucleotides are TGTGCCTGGAGTAGGGACTATGGCTACACCTTC.

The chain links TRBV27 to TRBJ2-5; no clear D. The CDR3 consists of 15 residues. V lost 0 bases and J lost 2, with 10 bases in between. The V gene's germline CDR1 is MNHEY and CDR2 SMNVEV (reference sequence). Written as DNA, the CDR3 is TGTGCCAGCAGTTTATCCACGAGACGACAAGAGACCCAGTACTTC. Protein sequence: CASSLSTRRQETQYF.

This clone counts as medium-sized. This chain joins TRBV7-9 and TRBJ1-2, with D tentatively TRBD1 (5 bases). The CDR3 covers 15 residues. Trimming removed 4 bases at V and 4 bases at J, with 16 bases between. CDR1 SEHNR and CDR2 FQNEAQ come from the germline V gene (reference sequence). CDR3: CASSSSRDGAYGYTF. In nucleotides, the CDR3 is TGTGCCAGCAGCTCGAGTCGGGACGGGGCCTATGGCTACACCTTC.

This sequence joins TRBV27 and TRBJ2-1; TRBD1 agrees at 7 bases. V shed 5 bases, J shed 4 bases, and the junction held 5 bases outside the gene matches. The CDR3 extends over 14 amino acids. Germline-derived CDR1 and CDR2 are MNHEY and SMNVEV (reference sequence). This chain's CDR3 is CASSPLQGYNEQFF. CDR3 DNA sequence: TGTGCCAGCAGTCCCTTACAGGGGTACAATGAGCAGTTCTTC.

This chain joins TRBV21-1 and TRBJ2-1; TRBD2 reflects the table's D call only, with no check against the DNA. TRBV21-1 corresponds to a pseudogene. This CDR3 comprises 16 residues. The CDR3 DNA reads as TGTGCCAGCAGGGACGAGACTAGCGGGGGATTCAATGAGCAGTTCTTC. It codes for CASRDETSGGFNEQFF.

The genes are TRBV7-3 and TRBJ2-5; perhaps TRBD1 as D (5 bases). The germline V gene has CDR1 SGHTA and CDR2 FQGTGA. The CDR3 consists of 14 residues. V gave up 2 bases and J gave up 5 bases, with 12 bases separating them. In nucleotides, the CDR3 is TGTGCCAGCAGCTTAGGGCCAGGGTGGGAGACCCAGTACTTC. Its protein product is CASSLGPGWETQYF.

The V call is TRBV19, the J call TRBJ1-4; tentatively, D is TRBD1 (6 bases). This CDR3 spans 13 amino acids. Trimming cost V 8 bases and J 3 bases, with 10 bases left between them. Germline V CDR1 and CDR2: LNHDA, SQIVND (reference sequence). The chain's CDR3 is CASQQGPNEKLFF. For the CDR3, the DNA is TGTGCCAGTCAACAGGGCCCTAATGAAAAACTGTTTTTT.

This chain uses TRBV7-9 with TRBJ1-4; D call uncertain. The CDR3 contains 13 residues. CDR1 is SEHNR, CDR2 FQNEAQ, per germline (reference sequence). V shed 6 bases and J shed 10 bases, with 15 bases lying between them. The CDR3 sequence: CASRDGLIGKLFF. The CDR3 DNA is TGTGCCAGCAGGGACGGACTGATAGGAAAACTGTTTTTT. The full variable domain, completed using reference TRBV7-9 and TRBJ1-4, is DTGVSQNPRHKITKRGQNVTFRCDPISEHNRLYWYRQTLGQGPEFLTYFQNEAQLEKSRLLSDRFSAERPKGSFSTLEIQRTEQGDSAMYLCASRDGLIGKLFFGSGTQLSVL.

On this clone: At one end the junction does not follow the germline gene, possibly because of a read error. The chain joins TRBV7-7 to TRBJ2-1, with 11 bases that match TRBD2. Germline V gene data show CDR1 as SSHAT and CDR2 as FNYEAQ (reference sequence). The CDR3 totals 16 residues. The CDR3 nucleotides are TGTGCTAGCAGCTCGAAACTAGCGGGAGAAAACAATGAGCAGTTCTTC. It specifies CASSSKLAGENNEQFF.

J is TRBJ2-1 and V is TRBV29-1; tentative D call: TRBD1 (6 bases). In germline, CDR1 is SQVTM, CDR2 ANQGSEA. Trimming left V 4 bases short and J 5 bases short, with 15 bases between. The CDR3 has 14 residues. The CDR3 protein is CSVAGTNVDNEQFF. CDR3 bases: TGCAGCGTTGCGGGGACAAACGTTGACAATGAGCAGTTCTTC.

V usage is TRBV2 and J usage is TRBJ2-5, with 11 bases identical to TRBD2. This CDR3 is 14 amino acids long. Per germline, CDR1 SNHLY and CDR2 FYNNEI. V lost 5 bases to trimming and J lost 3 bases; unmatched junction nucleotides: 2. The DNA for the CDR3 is TGTGCCAGCAGTCCACTAGCGGGAGAAGAGACCCAGTACTTC. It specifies CASSPLAGEETQYF.

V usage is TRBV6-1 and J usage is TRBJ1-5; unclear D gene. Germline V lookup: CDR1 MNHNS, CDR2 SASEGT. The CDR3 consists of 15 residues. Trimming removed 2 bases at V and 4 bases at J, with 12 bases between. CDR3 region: CASSEYRAPNQPQHF. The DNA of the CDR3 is TGTGCCAGCAGTGAATACCGGGCCCCGAATCAGCCCCAGCATTTT.

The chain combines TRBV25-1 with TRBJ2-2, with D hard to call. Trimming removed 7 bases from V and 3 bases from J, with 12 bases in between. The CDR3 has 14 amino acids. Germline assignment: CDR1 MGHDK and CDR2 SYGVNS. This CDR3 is CASTLTTYTGELFF. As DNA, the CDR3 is TGTGCCAGCACTCTTACGACTTACACCGGGGAGCTGTTTTTT.

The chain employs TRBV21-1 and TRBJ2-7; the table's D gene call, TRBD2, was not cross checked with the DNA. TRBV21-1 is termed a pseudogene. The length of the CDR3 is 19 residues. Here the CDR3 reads CASSKGRGLAGGFSYEQYF. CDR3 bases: TGTGCCAGCAGCAAAGGGAGGGGACTAGCGGGAGGTTTCTCCTACGAGCAGTACTTC.

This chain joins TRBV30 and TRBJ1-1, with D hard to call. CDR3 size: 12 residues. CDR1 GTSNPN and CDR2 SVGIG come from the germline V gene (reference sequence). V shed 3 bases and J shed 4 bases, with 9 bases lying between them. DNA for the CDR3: TGTGCCTGGAGCACTTTGGGCACTGAAGCTTTCTTT. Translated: CAWSTLGTEAFF.

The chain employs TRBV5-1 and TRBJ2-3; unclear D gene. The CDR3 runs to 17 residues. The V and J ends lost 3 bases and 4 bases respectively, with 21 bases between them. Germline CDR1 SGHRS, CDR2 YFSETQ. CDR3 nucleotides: TGCGCCAGCAGCTGGCCGGAGAACACCTTCAAGGCAGATACGCAGTATTTT. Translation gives CASSWPENTFKADTQYF.

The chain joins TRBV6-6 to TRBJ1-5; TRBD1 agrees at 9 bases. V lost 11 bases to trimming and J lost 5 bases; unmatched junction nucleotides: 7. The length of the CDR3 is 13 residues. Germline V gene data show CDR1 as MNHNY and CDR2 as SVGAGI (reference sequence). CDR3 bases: TGTGCCGCTCAACAGGGGGCCGATCAGCCCCAGCATTTT. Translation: CAAQQGADQPQHF.

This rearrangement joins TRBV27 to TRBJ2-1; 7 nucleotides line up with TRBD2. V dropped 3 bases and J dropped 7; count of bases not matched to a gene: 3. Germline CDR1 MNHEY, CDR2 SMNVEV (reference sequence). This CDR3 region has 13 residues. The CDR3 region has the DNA TGTGCCAGCAGTTTCGGGGGGTTAAATGAGCAGTTCTTC. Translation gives CASSFGGLNEQFF.